This T cell receptor (beta chain) emerged from a study of shared clonotypes between healthy human individuals. CD45RO-negative, CCR7-selected cells formed the naive CD8 fraction, which excluded terminally differentiated effector memory CD45RA+ cells. Study-level results: Clonotypes shared by all four sorted-subset donors had higher generation probabilities than non-shared clonotypes.

Worth noting for this clone: Its antigen is unknown.

Per sorted-subset replicate PCR, input was approximately 0.2 ug DNA, representing 30,000 or so T cell genomes. Data came from immunoSEQ multiplex PCR; TCRdb stores just in-frame clones and leaves some out. The sample includes 1.5 million to 2.5 million clones, just under 95% of them seen just once. The specimen was naive CD8+ T cells sorted from blood. The origin of this receptor is a man aged 18 to 35 in good health.

CDR3 DNA: TGTGCCAGCAGTCCCGACGGGGGGGTGAACACTGAAGCTTTCTTT. Translated, it gives CASSPDGGVNTEAFF. This chain uses TRBV6-5 with TRBJ1-1; TRBD1 might be the D (5 bases). The CDR3 runs 15 residues. Germline V gene lookup returns CDR1 MNHEY and CDR2 SVGAGI. The germline V and J ends were trimmed by 5 bases and 0 bases, with 13 bases remaining between them.